This paragraph covers one T cell receptor beta chain sequence. Its antigen is not identified. The record originates from a study of vaccination and CD4 T cells after COVID-19. Cultured CD4+ T cell DNA underwent sequencing with the Oncomine TCR Beta short-read assay. Via MiXCR, TCRdb re-called the PCR reads, giving one row per CDR3 protein. This sample has approximately 15,000 distinct CDR3 sequences, with 40% to 60% found just once. CDR3 length: 14 residues. The germline gives CDR1 LNHDA, CDR2 SQIVND (reference sequence). The V end lost 6 bases, the J end lost 0 bases, and 9 bases lay between the germline ends. Treatment defined: roughly ten-day PBMC culture with coronavirus spike peptide pools or control peptides (ViraFEST assay).

The clonotype was recovered from a human donor who had recovered from COVID-19. Sequencing was done on a sample of CD4+ T cells from blood, cultured in vitro. The rearrangement uses TRBV19 and TRBJ2-4; tentative D call: TRBD1 (6 bases). CDR3 protein: CASRDRLAKNIQYF. The CDR3 DNA follows: TGTGCCAGTAGGGACAGACTAGCCAAAAACATTCAGTACTTC.